Each of the 23 T cell receptor beta chains below was sequenced from the same sample in a study of blood T cell repertoires in COVID-19. Sequenced by immunoSEQ multiplex PCR; TCRdb stores in-frame clones only, minus some. The sample includes fewer than 250,000 clones, around 87% seen only once; the top ten take roughly 3%. Sequencing was carried out using peripheral blood. The receptors were sampled from a man in his 60s with acute or convalescent COVID-19.

The rearrangement joins TRBV11-2 to TRBJ2-5, with 8 bases matching TRBD2. The junction had 5 bases not matched to a gene; V was cut back by 3 bases and J by 2 bases. This CDR3 comprises 15 residues. Germline V lookup: CDR1 SGHAT, CDR2 FQNNGV. The CDR3 reads CASSFGGGRQETQYF. DNA of the CDR3: TGTGCCAGCAGCTTCGGGGGGGGGAGACAAGAGACCCAGTACTTC.

The chain has TRBV18 and TRBJ1-1, with D possibly TRBD1 on 5 matching bases. Trimming removed 3 bases at V and 1 base at J, with 15 bases between. There are 16 residues in the CDR3. Germline values: CDR1 KGHSH, CDR2 LQKENI. The CDR3 sequence is CASSPGVRTTNTEAFF. The CDR3 DNA is TGTGCCAGCTCACCGGGGGTACGGACTACGAACACTGAAGCTTTCTTT.

V is TRBV6-6 and J is TRBJ2-3; 11 bases align to TRBD2. From germline, CDR1 is MNHNY and CDR2 SVGAGI (reference sequence). The V segment lost 6 bases and the J segment 2 bases; nucleotides outside the gene matches: 7. There are 16 residues in the CDR3. CDR3 loop: CASSRGTSGLTDTQYF. CDR3 nucleotides: TGTGCCAGCAGCCGCGGGACTAGCGGACTCACAGATACGCAGTATTTT.

The chain links TRBV7-8 to TRBJ2-1; 7 positions match TRBD1. V trimming: 4 bases; J trimming: 6 bases; junction bases outside the gene matches: 6. Germline V CDR1 and CDR2: SGHVS, FQNEAQ. The CDR3 runs 14 residues. CDR3 nucleotide sequence: TGTGCCAGCAGCTACCGGACAGGATCCAATGAGCAGTTCTTC. Its translation: CASSYRTGSNEQFF.

The rearrangement links TRBV7-9 to TRBJ2-4; D is possibly TRBD1 (6 bases). Germline V gives CDR1 SEHNR, CDR2 FQNEAQ (reference sequence). The CDR3 runs 14 residues. Trimming left V 1 base short and J 6 bases short, with 10 bases between. The CDR3, as DNA: TGTGCCAGCAGCTTAGTGGGGGCCGGAAACATTCAGTACTTC. Translating it yields CASSLVGAGNIQYF.

This chain connects TRBV6-5 to TRBJ2-4; D is possibly TRBD2 (5 bases). This CDR3 is 13 amino acids long. Germline V lookup: CDR1 MNHEY, CDR2 SVGAGI. V lost 2 bases and J 10 bases, leaving 12 bases between the germline ends. In nucleotides, the CDR3 is TGTGCCAGCAGTTACGTGGGGAGTAGGATTCAGTACTTC. Translation gives CASSYVGSRIQYF.

The chain recombines TRBV27 with TRBJ2-2; 14 nucleotides line up with TRBD2. J lost 6 bases, V lost 5 bases, and 5 bases had no gene match. The CDR3 contains 16 residues. Germline assignment: CDR1 MNHEY and CDR2 SMNVEV (reference sequence). CDR3 DNA sequence: TGTGCCAGCAGTCCTAGACTAGCGGGGGGGCCCGGGGAGCTGTTTTTT. Protein: CASSPRLAGGPGELFF.

The chain has TRBV18 and TRBJ2-2; D unclear. This CDR3 spans 15 amino acids. Between the trimmed V and J ends, which lost 2 bases and 2 bases, there was a span of 9 bases. Germline-derived CDR1 and CDR2 are KGHSH and LQKENI. CDR3 residues: CASSPGQLNTGELFF. The CDR3 nucleotides read TGTGCCAGCTCACCAGGGCAGCTTAACACCGGGGAGCTGTTTTTT.

The V gene is TRBV27, the J gene TRBJ1-2; no firm D call. Trimming removed 6 bases at V and 5 bases at J, with 19 bases between. The germline V gene encodes CDR1 MNHEY and CDR2 SMNVEV (reference sequence). This CDR3 is built from 15 residues. CDR3 residues: CASSPIVLGPYGYTF. CDR3 bases: TGTGCCAGCAGCCCCATCGTGTTGGGCCCTTATGGCTACACCTTC.

The chain has TRBV5-1 and TRBJ2-7; 9 positions agree with TRBD1. Germline CDR1 SGHRS, CDR2 YFSETQ. This CDR3 comprises 15 residues. J gave up 1 base and V 5 bases, and 7 bases lay outside the gene matches. The CDR3 DNA reads TGCGCCAGCAGTCCCCCGGGACAGGGTTCCTACGAGCAGTACTTC. Translated: CASSPPGQGSYEQYF.

Here the CDR3 reads CASSRSGGGQRTDTQYF. The CDR3 DNA follows: TGTGCCAGCAGTCGATCGGGCGGGGGGCAGAGGACAGATACGCAGTATTTT. V gene TRBV3-1 (or the pseudogene TRBV3-2) combines with J gene TRBJ2-3, with 8 positions matching TRBD2. V was clipped by 6 bases and J by 3 bases; unmatched bases: 14. Germline V CDR1 and CDR2: LGHDT, YNNKEL (reference sequence). The length of the CDR3 is 17 residues.

The chain is built from TRBV6-6 and TRBJ2-7; 8 bases are shared with TRBD1. The ends lost 8 bases at V and 1 base at J; junction bases unmatched: 4. Germline V gene sequence: CDR1 MNHNY, CDR2 SVGAGI (reference sequence). The CDR3 totals 13 residues. The CDR3 DNA reads TGTGCCAGCGGACAGGGACCTTCCTACGAGCAGTACTTC. This codes for CASGQGPSYEQYF.

This clone was seen only a few times. The chain carries TRBV3-1 (or the pseudogene TRBV3-2) and TRBJ2-1, with 12 bases fitting TRBD2. CDR1 LGHDT and CDR2 YNNKEL come from the germline V gene (reference sequence). J lost 0 bases, V lost 4 bases, and 7 bases had no gene match. This CDR3 has 18 residues. The CDR3 DNA follows: TGTGCCAGCAGCCCAATGCTAGCGGGGGGGTTCTCCTACAATGAGCAGTTCTTC. It translates to CASSPMLAGGFSYNEQFF.

J is TRBJ2-7 and V is TRBV4-3, with a weak D call TRBD2 (5 bases). Germline CDR1 is LGHNA and CDR2 is YSLEER. This CDR3 region has 16 residues. V lost 0 bases and J lost 4, with 16 bases in between. The CDR3 nucleotides read TGCGCCAGCAGCCAAGATCCCAGCGGCGGTCCGTACGAGCAGTACTTC. Translating gives CASSQDPSGGPYEQYF.

This clone was counted only a few times. The rearrangement links TRBV18 to TRBJ1-1; D might be TRBD1 (5 bases). Germline V gene sequence: CDR1 KGHSH, CDR2 LQKENI. CDR3 length equals 20 residues. V lost 6 bases and J lost 0, with 29 bases in between. CDR3 amino acids: CASSPSRQLPTPQMNTEAFF. The CDR3 nucleotides read TGTGCCAGCTCCCCCTCCCGACAGCTCCCCACCCCCCAGATGAACACTGAAGCTTTCTTT.

This sequence joins TRBV4-3 and TRBJ2-2; TRBD1 aligns across 8 bases. This CDR3 contains 13 residues. The V segment lost 8 bases and the J segment 4 bases; nucleotides outside the gene matches: 3. CDR1 and CDR2 from the germline V gene are LGHNA and YSLEER. The CDR3, as DNA: TGCGCCAGCGGACAGGGAGGCACCGGGGAGCTGTTTTTT. Its protein is CASGQGGTGELFF.

The chain uses TRBV29-1 and TRBJ1-2, with D unclear. CDR1 is SQVTM, CDR2 ANQGSEA, per germline. The CDR3 consists of 12 residues. The CDR3 bases are TGCGGCGGGCGGGGATCTAACTATGGCTACACCTTC. It yields the protein CGGRGSNYGYTF.

The chain links TRBV28 to TRBJ2-5, with D uncertain. V gave up 6 bases and J gave up 1 base, with 9 bases separating them. From germline, CDR1 is MDHEN and CDR2 SYDVKM. The CDR3 extends over 13 amino acids. This CDR3 is CASRPAAQETQYF. In DNA, the CDR3 is TGTGCCAGCAGACCCGCGGCCCAAGAGACCCAGTACTTC.

This clone came up once. The chain couples TRBV6-6 to TRBJ1-6; D gene uncertain. CDR1 is MNHNY, CDR2 SVGAGI, per germline (reference sequence). The V end lost 2 bases, the J end lost 9 bases, and 5 bases lay between the germline ends. The CDR3 is made up of 12 amino acids. Here the CDR3 DNA reads TGTGCCAGCAGTTACCTCCGTTCACCCCTCCACTTT. This encodes CASSYLRSPLHF.

The chain has TRBV7-2 and TRBJ2-3; D possibly corresponds to TRBD1 (6 bases). CDR1 is SGHTA and CDR2 is FQGNSA in the germline V gene. CDR3 length equals 14 residues. Trimming pared 3 bases from V and 6 bases from J, leaving 13 bases between. The CDR3 region has the DNA TGTGCCAGCAGCTTTCGAGGGGGTACGGATACGCAGTATTTT. Amino acid sequence: CASSFRGGTDTQYF.

The rearrangement links TRBV27 to TRBJ1-2; 8 bases agree with TRBD1. The CDR3 totals 17 residues. The ends lost 6 bases at V and 5 bases at J; junction bases unmatched: 17. Germline values: CDR1 MNHEY, CDR2 SMNVEV (reference sequence). The CDR3 reads CASSRLGQGGFSYGYTF. The CDR3 DNA reads TGTGCCAGCAGCCGATTAGGACAGGGCGGGTTCTCGTATGGCTACACCTTC.

This clone appeared a few times. V is TRBV5-1 and J is TRBJ2-5; 7 bases map to TRBD2. The CDR3 runs to 16 residues. Looked up from germline, CDR1 is SGHRS and CDR2 is YFSETQ. J lost 5 bases, V lost 4 bases, and 14 bases had no gene match. The CDR3: CASSPPQGGGGETQYF. The CDR3 coding sequence is TGCGCCAGCAGCCCCCCGCAGGGCGGGGGAGGCGAGACCCAGTACTTC.

The chain combines TRBV2 with TRBJ2-7, with 10 bases identical to TRBD2. Germline loops: CDR1 SNHLY, CDR2 FYNNEI. Trimming removed 4 bases from V and 1 base from J; junction bases left unmatched: 1. The CDR3 loop spans 14 amino acids. CDR3: CASSGTSGSYEQYF. Written as DNA, the CDR3 is TGTGCCAGCAGTGGGACTAGCGGTTCCTACGAGCAGTACTTC.